This entry lists 13 T cell receptor beta chains sequenced from one sample in a study of blood T cell repertoires in COVID-19. Clones were read by immunoSEQ multiplex PCR, and TCRdb kept only the in-frame ones, dropping some. The table includes about 250,000 clones, about 90% detected once. Sequencing was carried out using PBMCs or T cells enriched from blood (not recorded which). The receptors were gathered from a woman aged 25 to 39 with acute COVID-19.

The chain recombines TRBV5-1 with TRBJ2-3; D call uncertain. The CDR3 is 16 residues long. V gave up 4 bases and J gave up 0 bases, with 15 bases separating them. Germline assignment: CDR1 SGHRS and CDR2 YFSETQ. CDR3 DNA: TGCGCCAGCAGCCACGCTCCGCCAGGCAGCACAGATACGCAGTATTTT. Translating gives CASSHAPPGSTDTQYF.

The chain carries TRBV18 and TRBJ1-6, with 9 nucleotides matching TRBD1. Germline V gives CDR1 KGHSH, CDR2 LQKENI. The CDR3 is made up of 16 amino acids. Trimming removed 6 bases from V and 10 bases from J; junction bases left unmatched: 13. CDR3 in amino acids: CASSREPGQGGSPLHF. CDR3 nucleotide sequence: TGTGCCAGCTCTCGCGAGCCGGGACAGGGAGGCTCACCCCTCCACTTT.

The chain has TRBV6-5 and TRBJ1-6; a possible D gene is TRBD1 (5 bases). The CDR3 has 13 residues. Trimming took 8 bases from V and 3 from J, leaving 8 bases between them. Germline V gene lookup returns CDR1 MNHEY and CDR2 SVGAGI. The CDR3 DNA follows: TGTGCCAGCGGGACTGACTATAATTCACCCCTCCACTTT. Translated: CASGTDYNSPLHF.

V is TRBV5-1 and J is TRBJ1-1; the match to TRBD1 covers 7 bases. Unmatched junction bases numbered 7, after V lost 3 bases and J lost 8 bases. CDR1 and CDR2 (germline): SGHRS, YFSETQ. The CDR3 loop spans 13 amino acids. The CDR3 sequence: CASSSERQGEAFF. The CDR3 region has the DNA TGCGCCAGCAGCTCGGAAAGACAGGGAGAAGCTTTCTTT.

The chain combines TRBV18 with TRBJ2-1; D may be TRBD1 (6 bases). V lost 0 bases and J lost 7, with 13 bases in between. Germline V gene sequence: CDR1 KGHSH, CDR2 LQKENI. The CDR3 has 15 residues. Written as DNA, the CDR3 is TGTGCCAGCTCACCACCCCCAGGCAGGGGTAATGAGCAGTTCTTC. It specifies CASSPPPGRGNEQFF. Looking up the rest from reference TRBV18 and TRBJ2-1 gives the full variable domain: NAGVMQNPRHLVRRRGQEARLRCSPMKGHSHVYWYRQLPEEGLKFMVYLQKENIIDESGMPKERFSAEFPKEGPSILRIQQVVRGDSAAYFCASSPPPGRGNEQFFGPGTRLTVL.

The chain carries TRBV5-1 and TRBJ2-7, with TRBD2 matching over 8 bases. The CDR3 is made up of 15 amino acids. In germline, CDR1 is SGHRS, CDR2 YFSETQ. The J segment lost 2 bases and the V segment lost 4 bases, leaving 8 bases of the junction unmatched. The CDR3 loop is CASSDGAGGAYEQYF. CDR3 DNA sequence: TGCGCCAGCAGCGATGGGGCGGGGGGCGCCTACGAGCAGTACTTC.

The chain is built from TRBV19 and TRBJ2-3, with TRBD2 matching over 8 bases. V dropped 7 bases and J dropped 1; count of bases not matched to a gene: 7. Germline CDR1 is LNHDA and CDR2 is SQIVND (reference sequence). CDR3 size: 15 residues. This CDR3 reads CASKGAGAGTDTQYF. DNA for the CDR3: TGTGCCAGTAAGGGAGCGGGGGCCGGCACAGATACGCAGTATTTT.

CDR3 in DNA: TGTGCCAGCATCCCCGGACAGGGCGTTAGTTCACCCCTCCACTTT. Amino acids: CASIPGQGVSSPLHF. This sequence joins TRBV2 and TRBJ1-6; 8 bases map to TRBD1. CDR3 length equals 15 residues. V shed 7 bases, J shed 9 bases, and the junction held 11 bases outside the gene matches. Germline V gives CDR1 SNHLY, CDR2 FYNNEI. The full variable domain, with the rest looked up from reference TRBV2 and TRBJ1-6, is EPEVTQTPSHQVTQMGQEVILRCVPISNHLYFYWYRQILGQKVEFLVSFYNNEISEKSEIFDDQFSVERPDGSNFTLKIRSTKLEDSAMYFCASIPGQGVSSPLHFGNGTRLTVT.

CDR3 sequence (DNA): TGTGCCAGCAGCTTAGATGGTCAGAATAGCAATCAGCCCCAGCATTTT. Translating it yields CASSLDGQNSNQPQHF. The chain is built from TRBV7-4 and TRBJ1-5; D call uncertain. The CDR3 totals 16 residues. Germline lookup yields CDR1 SGHVT and CDR2 SQSDAQ. The V gene lost 1 base and the J gene lost 0 bases, with 10 bases spanning the gap. Full variable domain (outside the CDR3, taken from reference TRBV7-4 and TRBJ1-5): GAGVSQSPRYKVAKRGRDVALRCDSISGHVTLYWYRQTLGQGSEVLTYSQSDAQRDKSGRPSGRFSAERPERSVSTLKIQRTEQGDSAVYLCASSLDGQNSNQPQHFGDGTRLSIL.

CDR3 sequence (DNA): TGTGCCAGCACCCTAGGGGGTGTTAAAGATACGCAGTATTTT. Translation: CASTLGGVKDTQYF. The chain has TRBV14 and TRBJ2-3; a possible D gene is TRBD1 (6 bases). CDR1 is SGHDN and CDR2 is FVKESK in the germline V gene. This CDR3 region has 14 residues. V lost 7 bases, J lost 5 bases, and 16 bases lay in between. The whole variable domain, remainder taken from reference TRBV14 and TRBJ2-3, is EAGVTQFPSHSVIEKGQTVTLRCDPISGHDNLYWYRRVMGKEIKFLLHFVKESKQDESGMPNNRFLAERTGGTYSTLKVQPAELEDSGVYFCASTLGGVKDTQYFGPGTRLTVL.

The chain uses TRBV15 and TRBJ1-1; D gene unclear. This CDR3 has 15 residues. Germline CDR1 LNHNV, CDR2 YYDKDF (reference sequence). V lost 4 bases and J 5 bases, leaving 17 bases between the germline ends. The CDR3 nucleotides read TGTGCCACCAGCAAAGAGATCGCGGGAAGTACTGAAGCTTTCTTT. Its protein is CATSKEIAGSTEAFF.

The V gene is TRBV27, the J gene TRBJ1-1; D might be TRBD1 (5 bases). CDR1 and CDR2 (germline): MNHEY, SMNVEV (reference sequence). The V gene lost 6 bases and the J gene lost 5 bases, with 16 bases spanning the gap. There are 14 residues in the CDR3. Here the CDR3 reads CASRKIQVETEAFF. CDR3 coding DNA: TGTGCCAGCAGAAAAATACAGGTTGAGACTGAAGCTTTCTTT.

This chain uses TRBV19 with TRBJ1-6, with 7 bases that match TRBD1. Per germline, CDR1 LNHDA and CDR2 SQIVND (reference sequence). The CDR3 extends over 15 amino acids. Trimming at V came to 0 bases and at J to 7 bases, leaving 3 bases not matched to a gene. CDR3 nucleotide sequence: TGTGCCAGTAGTATAGATGGGACAGTGAATTCACCCCTCCACTTT. Translation gives CASSIDGTVNSPLHF.